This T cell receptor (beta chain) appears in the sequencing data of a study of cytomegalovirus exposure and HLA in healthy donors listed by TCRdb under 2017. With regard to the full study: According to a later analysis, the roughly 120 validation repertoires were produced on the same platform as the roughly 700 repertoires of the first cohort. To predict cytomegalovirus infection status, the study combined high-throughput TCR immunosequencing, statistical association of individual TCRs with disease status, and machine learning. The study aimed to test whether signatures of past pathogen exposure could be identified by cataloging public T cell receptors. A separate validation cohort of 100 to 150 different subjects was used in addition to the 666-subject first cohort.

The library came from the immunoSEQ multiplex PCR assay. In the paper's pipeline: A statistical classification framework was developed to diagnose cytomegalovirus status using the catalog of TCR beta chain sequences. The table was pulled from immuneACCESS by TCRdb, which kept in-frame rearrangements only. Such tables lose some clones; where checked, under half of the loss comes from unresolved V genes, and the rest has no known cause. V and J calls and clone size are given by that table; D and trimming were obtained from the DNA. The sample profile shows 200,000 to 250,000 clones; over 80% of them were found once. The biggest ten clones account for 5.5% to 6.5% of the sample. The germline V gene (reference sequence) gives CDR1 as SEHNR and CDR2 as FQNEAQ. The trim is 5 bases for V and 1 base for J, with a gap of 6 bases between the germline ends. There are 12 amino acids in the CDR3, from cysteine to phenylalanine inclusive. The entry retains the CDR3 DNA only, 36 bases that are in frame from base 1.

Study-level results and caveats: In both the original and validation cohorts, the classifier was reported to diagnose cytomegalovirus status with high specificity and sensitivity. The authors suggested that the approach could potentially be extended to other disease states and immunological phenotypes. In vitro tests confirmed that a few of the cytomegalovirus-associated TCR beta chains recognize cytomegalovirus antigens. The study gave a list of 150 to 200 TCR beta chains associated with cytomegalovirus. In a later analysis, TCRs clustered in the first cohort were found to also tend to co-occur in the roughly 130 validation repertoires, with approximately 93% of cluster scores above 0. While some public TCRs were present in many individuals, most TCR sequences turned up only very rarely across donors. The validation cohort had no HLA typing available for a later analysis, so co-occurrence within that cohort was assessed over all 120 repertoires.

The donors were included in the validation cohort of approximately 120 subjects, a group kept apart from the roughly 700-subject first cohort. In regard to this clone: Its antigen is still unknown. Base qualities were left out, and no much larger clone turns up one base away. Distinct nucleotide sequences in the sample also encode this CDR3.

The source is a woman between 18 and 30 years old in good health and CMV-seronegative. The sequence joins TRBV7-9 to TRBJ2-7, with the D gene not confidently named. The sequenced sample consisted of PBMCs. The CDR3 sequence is CASSPSSYEQYF. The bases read TGTGCCAGCAGCCCCTCTTCCTACGAGCAGTACTTC. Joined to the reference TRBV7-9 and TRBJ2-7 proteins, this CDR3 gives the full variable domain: DTGVSQNPRHKITKRGQNVTFRCDPISEHNRLYWYRQTLGQGPEFLTYFQNEAQLEKSRLLSDRFSAERPKGSFSTLEIQRTEQGDSAMYLCASSPSSYEQYFGPGTRLTVT.